The subject of this entry is one T cell receptor (beta chain). Its antigen is unidentified. Each CD8+ T cell subset was flow-sorted in triplicate. Every sort contained 300,000 cells. This sample stems from a study of CXCR3-negative and CXCR3-positive naive CD8 T cells. General study results and limits: Against CXCR3-negative naive cells, CXCR3-positive naive cells showed more hydrophobic TRB CDR3s. Naive CXCR3-negative cells resembled naive CXCR3-positive cells in TRBV-TRBJ usage; memory cells differed. Both naive subsets showed comparably high diversity, and memory CD8+ cells showed much lower diversity.

Preparation of TRB cDNA libraries relied on 5' RACE carrying UMI labels. TCRdb reprocessed the 5' RACE reads, keeping one entry per CDR3 protein, no DNA. There are 130,000 or so distinct CDR3 sequences in the sample, with around 0.37% held by the top ten. Germline CDR1 and CDR2: MNHNY and SVGAGI (reference sequence). CDR3 length: 15 residues. The chain is built from TRBV6-6 and TRBJ2-7; TCRdb's assignment of TRBD2 cannot be checked, as there is no DNA. The sequenced material came from naive CXCR3+ CD8+ T cells from blood. Subset in this sample: CD45RO-CCR7+CD27+CD95- naive CD8+ T cells expressing CXCR3 (TNR3+). This receptor was obtained from a human donor in good health. Some clones in this sample may be carry-over from other donors' samples. The CDR3 loop reads CASGQAGASYYEQYF.